This T cell receptor beta chain was documented in a study of T cells in Graves' hyperthyroidism and ophthalmopathy. At the level of the study: Peripheral blood was taken when the disease was first diagnosed, before any treatment began. Whole-study results and caveats: Blood also held most thyroid clonotypes expanded beyond 0.001.

This clonotype was observed at least ten times. What it binds is unknown. RNA transcripts served as the template for amplifying TCR beta CDR3 regions. The study used the HTBI primer set for a first-round RT-PCR of the TCR CDR3. TCRdb analysed the multiplex PCR reads with MiXCR anew, one entry per CDR3 protein. The sample records under 650,000 distinct CDR3 sequences, 15% to 20% being singletons. Losses at the gene ends were 6 bases for V and 3 bases for J; bases not matched to a gene: 7. CDR1 and CDR2 (germline): MDHEN, SYDVKM. This CDR3 region has 14 residues. The chain employs TRBV28 and TRBJ2-7; 8 bases fit TRBD1. Sample: blood. The source is a woman between 25 and 40 years old with Graves' hyperthyroidism. The CDR3 loop reads CASSHRTGNYEQYF. CDR3 nucleotide sequence: TGTGCCAGCAGCCATAGGACAGGGAACTACGAGCAGTACTTC.